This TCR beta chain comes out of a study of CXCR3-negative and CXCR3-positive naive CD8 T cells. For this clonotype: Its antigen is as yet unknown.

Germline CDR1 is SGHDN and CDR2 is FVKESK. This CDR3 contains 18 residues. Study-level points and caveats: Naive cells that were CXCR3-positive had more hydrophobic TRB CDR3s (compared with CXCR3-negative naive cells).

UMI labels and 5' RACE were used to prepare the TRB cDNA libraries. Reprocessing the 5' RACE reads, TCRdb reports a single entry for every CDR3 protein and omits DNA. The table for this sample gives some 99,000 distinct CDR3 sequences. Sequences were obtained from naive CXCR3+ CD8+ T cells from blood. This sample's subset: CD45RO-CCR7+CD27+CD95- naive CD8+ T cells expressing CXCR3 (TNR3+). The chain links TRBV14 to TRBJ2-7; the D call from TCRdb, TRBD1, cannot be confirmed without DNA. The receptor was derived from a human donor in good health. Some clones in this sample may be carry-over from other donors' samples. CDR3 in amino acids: CASSQTGTGSEYPYEQYF.